The 14 T cell receptor beta chains reported below all come from one sample, sequenced in a study of CXCR3-negative and CXCR3-positive naive CD8 T cells (dated by TCRdb to between 2018 and 2020). Sequencing instrument: NextSeq 550. The Human TCR Profiling Kit (MiLaboratory) was used to make UMI-labeled 5' RACE TRB cDNA libraries. One entry per CDR3 protein sequence results from the TCRdb reprocessing of the reads, with DNA left out. The table held for this sample gives tens of thousands of distinct CDR3 sequences. Of the sample, approximately 22% is held by the ten largest clones. The source material was memory CD8+ T cells from blood. Taken with the paper, the label for cell subset or site translates to: conventional CD8+ memory T cells (TMEM), sorted as controls. These receptors all stem from a human donor in good health. Some clones in this sample may be carry-over from other donors' samples.

The V gene is TRBV7-9, the J gene TRBJ2-2. Germline V CDR1 and CDR2: SEHNR, FQNEAQ (reference sequence). The CDR3 covers 16 residues. The CDR3 region is CASSSPDRADTGELFF. Using reference TRBV7-9 and TRBJ2-2 for the parts outside the CDR3, the full variable domain is DTGVSQNPRHKITKRGQNVTFRCDPISEHNRLYWYRQTLGQGPEFLTYFQNEAQLEKSRLLSDRFSAERPKGSFSTLEIQRTEQGDSAMYLCASSSPDRADTGELFFGEGSRLTVL.

This rearrangement joins TRBV4-2 to TRBJ1-6. This CDR3 spans 15 amino acids. Germline lookup yields CDR1 LGHNA and CDR2 YNFKEQ. CDR3 in amino acids: CASSQDDTYNSPLHF.

The CDR3: CASSPLSRAWGTGELFF. The chain joins TRBV28 to TRBJ2-2; the D call from TCRdb, TRBD1, cannot be confirmed without DNA. The CDR3 totals 17 residues. Germline lookup yields CDR1 MDHEN and CDR2 SYDVKM. Drawing the rest from reference TRBV28 and TRBJ2-2, the complete variable domain is DVKVTQSSRYLVKRTGEKVFLECVQDMDHENMFWYRQDPGLGLRLIYFSYDVKMKEKGDIPEGYSVSREKKERFSLILESASTNQTSMYLCASSPLSRAWGTGELFFGEGSRLTVL.

The CDR3: CSVDWFETTLSSGYGYTF. This chain links TRBV29-1 with TRBJ1-2; the TRBD1 assignment by TCRdb is unverifiable without DNA. Germline CDR1 SQVTM, CDR2 ANQGSEA. The CDR3 length is 18 residues.

The chain is built from TRBV7-9 and TRBJ2-1. Germline CDR1 SEHNR, CDR2 FQNEAQ (reference sequence). The CDR3 runs 12 residues. The chain's CDR3 is CASSLAISEQFF.

This CDR3 is CASSLAGGGNEQFF. This chain connects TRBV12-3 or TRBV12-4 to TRBJ2-1; TCRdb designates TRBD1, a call that cannot be tested without DNA. CDR3 length equals 14 residues.

The chain recombines TRBV12-3 or TRBV12-4 with TRBJ1-5; without DNA, the TCRdb call of TRBD1 cannot be checked. This CDR3 has 14 residues. The CDR3 protein is CASTLGGLNQPQHF.

V is TRBV10-3 and J is TRBJ2-5; the TRBD2 assignment by TCRdb is unverifiable without DNA. The CDR3 is made up of 12 amino acids. CDR1 and CDR2 from the germline V gene are ENHRY and SYGVKD. This chain's CDR3 is CAIRSPGSEQYF.

The chain carries TRBV5-1 and TRBJ2-7; TCRdb indicates TRBD1, and absent DNA this call remains unverified. The CDR3 runs 15 residues. Per germline, CDR1 SGHRS and CDR2 YFSETQ. The chain's CDR3 is CASSLVGATTYEQYF.

The chain links TRBV10-3 to TRBJ2-2. Germline CDR1 and CDR2: ENHRY and SYGVKD. CDR3 length equals 14 residues. The CDR3 sequence: CAIRLPANTGELFF.

This chain joins TRBV7-9 and TRBJ2-2. Germline V CDR1 and CDR2: SEHNR, FQNEAQ (reference sequence). CDR3 length: 17 residues. CDR3 residues: CASSSTGTSGNTGELFF.

The chain recombines TRBV20-1 with TRBJ2-1. The CDR3 has 12 amino acids. From germline, CDR1 is DFQATT and CDR2 SNEGSKA (reference sequence). The CDR3 protein is CSALDRGGEQFF.

The chain uses TRBV20-1 and TRBJ2-5; TCRdb reports TRBD2, a call that lacks DNA to check it against. This CDR3 is built from 18 residues. Germline V lookup: CDR1 DFQATT, CDR2 SNEGSKA (reference sequence). CDR3: CSARGQGAKTRQQETQYF.

The chain carries TRBV29-1 and TRBJ2-2; the TRBD1 assignment by TCRdb is unverifiable without DNA. Germline CDR1 SQVTM, CDR2 ANQGSEA. The CDR3 extends over 14 amino acids. This CDR3 is CSVVEGLNTGELFF.